This entry features one TCR beta chain sequence. These data belong to a study of T cell responses to AZD1222 COVID-19 vaccine. The data were produced by immunoSEQ multiplex PCR, yet TCRdb's version contains in-frame clones alone and is incomplete. The table shows about 120,000 clones, with roughly nine tenths occurring only once. The source of this sequence is an adult in good health. Sequenced material: peripheral blood, taken on day 0 of AZD1222 vaccination.

Here the CDR3 reads CATESRGTSNYGYTF. For the CDR3, the DNA is TGTGCCACGGAAAGCAGGGGTACATCTAACTATGGCTACACCTTC. V and J are TRBV6-5 and TRBJ1-2; weak D call: TRBD1 (6 bases). Germline CDR1 and CDR2: MNHEY and SVGAGI. This CDR3 comprises 15 residues. V was shortened by 10 bases and J by 0 bases, with 18 bases between the two germline ends.